Below, one T cell receptor (beta chain) is given with its context. Its specificity is unknown. Sequence data for DNA of cultured CD4+ T cells were generated by the Oncomine TCR Beta short-read assay. Extraction of genomic DNA was performed on cultured CD4+ T cells. TCRdb re-called the PCR reads with MiXCR, one entry per CDR3 protein. Of about 24,000 distinct CDR3 sequences listed, around 62% are singletons. These data are taken from a study of vaccination and CD4 T cells after COVID-19. The ends lost 4 bases at V and 8 bases at J; junction bases unmatched: 19. CDR1 is SGHRS and CDR2 is YFSETQ in the germline V gene. The CDR3 has 17 amino acids. Treatment specified: approximately 9-day PBMC culture with coronavirus spike peptide pools or control peptides (ViraFEST assay).

This TCR was sampled from a human donor who had recovered from COVID-19. The sample consisted of CD4+ T cells from blood, cultured in vitro. V is TRBV5-1 and J is TRBJ1-2; 8 bases map to TRBD1. The CDR3 DNA reads TGCGCCAGCAGCCTTTCAACCGACAGGGGAGGAGGGCAAGGCTACACCTTC. Protein sequence: CASSLSTDRGGGQGYTF.